The 14 T cell receptor beta chains below come from one sample, sequenced in a study of T cell responses to AZD1222 COVID-19 vaccine. TCRdb's copy holds only in-frame clones and misses some; the assay was immunoSEQ multiplex PCR. Here the sample spans around 130,000 clones, over 90% being singletons. Sequenced material: peripheral blood, taken on day 0 of AZD1222 vaccination. The receptors were sampled from an adult in good health.

The chain employs TRBV18 and TRBJ1-2, with D tentatively TRBD1 (5 bases). Trimming left V 5 bases short and J 1 base short, with 17 bases between. CDR3 length equals 16 residues. The germline gives CDR1 KGHSH, CDR2 LQKENI. The CDR3 is CASSETVPVYNYGYTF. CDR3 sequence (DNA): TGTGCCAGCTCAGAGACAGTCCCAGTATATAACTATGGCTACACCTTC.

J is TRBJ2-7 and V is TRBV15, with 8 bases matching TRBD2. This CDR3 comprises 13 residues. The germline gives CDR1 LNHNV, CDR2 YYDKDF (reference sequence). The ends lost 3 bases at V and 2 bases at J; junction bases unmatched: 0. CDR3 sequence reads: CATSRGLAYEQYF. DNA of the CDR3: TGTGCCACCAGCAGGGGACTAGCCTACGAGCAGTACTTC.

The chain carries TRBV9 and TRBJ2-3; D unresolved. There are 12 residues in the CDR3. Germline values: CDR1 SGDLS, CDR2 YYNGEE. The V and J ends lost 0 bases and 4 bases respectively, with 3 bases between them. CDR3 protein: CASSVASDTQYF. Here the CDR3 DNA reads TGTGCCAGCAGCGTAGCGTCAGATACGCAGTATTTT. Together with reference TRBV9 and TRBJ2-3, the CDR3 gives the full variable domain: DSGVTQTPKHLITATGQRVTLRCSPRSGDLSVYWYQQSLDQGLQFLIQYYNGEERAKGNILERFSAQQFPDLHSELNLSSLELGDSALYFCASSVASDTQYFGPGTRLTVL.

The chain recombines TRBV7-8 with TRBJ2-1; D remains unclear. The CDR3 totals 18 residues. V was trimmed by 5 bases and J by 4 bases, leaving 24 bases between them. Germline CDR1 reads SGHVS; CDR2 reads FQNEAQ. DNA for the CDR3: TGTGCCAGCAGCCCGACCCACGGTCGGTCGTCGGCTTACAATGAGCAGTTCTTC. Translation: CASSPTHGRSSAYNEQFF.

This clone was observed a few times. The rearrangement joins TRBV30 to TRBJ1-3, with D hard to call. Germline loops: CDR1 GTSNPN, CDR2 SVGIG (reference sequence). The length of the CDR3 is 13 residues. V shed 1 base and J shed 4 bases, with 8 bases lying between them. The CDR3 spells CAWSGAIGNTIYF. CDR3 bases: TGTGCCTGGAGTGGGGCAATCGGAAACACCATATATTTT. The complete variable domain, with remaining parts taken from reference TRBV30 and TRBJ1-3, reads SQTIHQWPATLVQPVGSPLSLECTVEGTSNPNLYWYRQAAGRGLQLLFYSVGIGQISSEVPQNLSASRPQDRQFILSSKKLLLSDSGFYLCAWSGAIGNTIYFGEGSWLTVV.

This clone was detected ten times or more. The chain carries TRBV6-1 and TRBJ1-3; D is unresolved. V gave up 2 bases and J gave up 0 bases, with 29 bases separating them. CDR1 and CDR2 from the germline V gene are MNHNS and SASEGT. This CDR3 region has 22 residues. CDR3 protein: CASSERIRVRVPGGLSGNTIYF. For the CDR3, the DNA is TGTGCCAGCAGTGAAAGGATTCGGGTGAGAGTCCCTGGTGGCCTCTCTGGAAACACCATATATTTT.

The chain recombines TRBV7-6 with TRBJ2-2; tentatively, D is TRBD2 (6 bases). This CDR3 is 15 amino acids long. Germline V gene lookup returns CDR1 SGHVS and CDR2 FNYEAQ. V lost 5 bases to trimming and J lost 0 bases, with 10 bases between them. The CDR3: CASSVGTSNTGELFF. For the CDR3, the DNA is TGTGCCAGCAGCGTAGGGACTTCGAACACCGGGGAGCTGTTTTTT.

The rearrangement joins TRBV5-6 to TRBJ2-7, with D hard to call. V was shortened by 0 bases and J by 0 bases, with 10 bases between the two germline ends. The germline CDR1 and CDR2 sequences are SGHDT and YYEEEE. The CDR3 totals 15 residues. CDR3 nucleotide sequence: TGTGCCAGCAGCTTGGGCGGAAGGAGCTCCTACGAGCAGTACTTC. It is translated as CASSLGGRSSYEQYF.

This chain joins TRBV19 and TRBJ1-6, with 12 bases aligning to TRBD1. The V gene end was trimmed by 5 bases and the J gene end by 6 bases; junction bases not matched to a gene: 5. CDR3 size: 16 residues. Germline lookup yields CDR1 LNHDA and CDR2 SQIVND (reference sequence). CDR3 region: CASSFGTGGVNSPLHF. DNA of the CDR3: TGTGCCAGTAGTTTCGGGACAGGGGGCGTTAATTCACCCCTCCACTTT.

The CDR3 sequence: CASSGRDRGVNTEAFF. The CDR3 nucleotides read TGTGCCAGCAGCGGACGGGACAGGGGTGTGAACACTGAAGCTTTCTTT. The rearrangement links TRBV11-2 to TRBJ1-1; 10 bases align to TRBD1. This CDR3 has 16 residues. Germline assignment: CDR1 SGHAT and CDR2 FQNNGV. The J segment lost 0 bases and the V segment lost 5 bases, leaving 6 bases of the junction unmatched. The full variable domain, with the rest looked up from reference TRBV11-2 and TRBJ1-1, is EAGVAQSPRYKIIEKRQSVAFWCNPISGHATLYWYQQILGQGPKLLIQFQNNGVVDDSQLPKDRFSAERLKGVDSTLKIQPAKLEDSAVYLCASSGRDRGVNTEAFFGQGTRLTVV.

J is TRBJ1-1 and V is TRBV5-1, with a possible D match to TRBD1 (6 bases). CDR1 is SGHRS, CDR2 YFSETQ, per germline. With 4 bases removed from V and 2 bases from J, the gap between germline ends came to 12 bases. The CDR3 spans 14 residues. CDR3 nucleotides: TGCGCCAGCAGCACCGGGACAACAAACACTGAAGCTTTCTTT. This gives the protein CASSTGTTNTEAFF.

The chain joins TRBV4-1 to TRBJ2-7; 7 bases agree with TRBD2. The CDR3 covers 18 residues. V lost 2 bases to trimming and J lost 2 bases; unmatched junction nucleotides: 15. Germline-derived CDR1 and CDR2 are MGHRA and YSYEKL. CDR3 coding DNA: TGCGCCAGCAGCCAACATCCACACACGCGGGGGAGCGCCTACGAGCAGTACTTC. Translating gives CASSQHPHTRGSAYEQYF.

V and J are TRBV6-5 and TRBJ1-1; maybe TRBD1 (5 bases). Germline V gives CDR1 MNHEY, CDR2 SVGAGI. V was cut by 10 bases and J by 5 bases, with 17 bases left in between. The CDR3 loop spans 13 amino acids. This CDR3 is CATLLRGSTEAFF. The CDR3 nucleotides are TGTGCCACCCTGCTTCGGGGGTCTACTGAAGCTTTCTTT.

The chain links TRBV2 to TRBJ1-1, with no clear D. The germline CDR1 and CDR2 sequences are SNHLY and FYNNEI. The CDR3 is 12 amino acids. The V gene lost 8 bases and the J gene lost 4 bases, with 11 bases spanning the gap. CDR3 protein: CASARMSTEAFF. In nucleotides, the CDR3 is TGTGCCAGCGCCCGGATGAGCACTGAAGCTTTCTTT.